These 20 T cell receptor beta chains share one sample of origin, sequenced in a study of blood T cells in healthy people across ages. The second PCR ran about 6 to 12 cycles with a sample-barcoded 5' primer and J-beta primers. Each CDR3 protein is one row after TCRdb ran MiXCR on the 5' RACE reads. The data show 540,000 or so distinct CDR3 sequences, about 25% seen once. The sample also formed part of further work on T cells of mothers and their children.

The sequencing input was blood. These receptors were taken from a boy aged 5-17 years in good health.

The chain combines TRBV4-3 with TRBJ1-1; tentative D call: TRBD1 (5 bases). Germline-derived CDR1 and CDR2 are LGHNA and YSLEER. The length of the CDR3 is 14 residues. Trimming left V 0 bases short and J 7 bases short, with 12 bases between. In DNA form, the CDR3 reads TGCGCCAGCAGCCAAGATCATGACAGCGGTGAAGCTTTCTTT. Translated, it gives CASSQDHDSGEAFF.

This clonotype was seen only a few times. The rearrangement links TRBV11-2 to TRBJ2-5; D is perhaps TRBD2 (6 bases). Germline V CDR1 and CDR2: SGHAT, FQNNGV. The V end was cut by 4 bases, the J end by 10 bases, with 22 bases between. CDR3 length equals 15 residues. The chain's CDR3 is CASSSRKARQEGQYF. CDR3 bases: TGTGCCAGCAGCTCGCGAAAGGCTCGCCAGGAGGGCCAGTACTTC.

This chain joins TRBV7-9 and TRBJ1-1; no clear D. This CDR3 spans 14 amino acids. Germline lookup yields CDR1 SEHNR and CDR2 FQNEAQ (reference sequence). Trimming left V 5 bases short and J 1 base short, with 11 bases between. CDR3 nucleotide sequence: TGTGCCAGCAGCCCTGTTCGCCCGAACACTGAAGCTTTCTTT. Protein: CASSPVRPNTEAFF.

This clonotype was observed a handful of times. The chain couples TRBV5-1 to TRBJ1-1, with D maybe TRBD1 (6 bases). The length of the CDR3 is 13 residues. Germline CDR1 and CDR2: SGHRS and YFSETQ. V was shortened by 9 bases and J by 0 bases, with 12 bases between the two germline ends. Here the CDR3 DNA reads TGCGCCACCAAGCAGGGGCTGAACACTGAAGCTTTCTTT. Protein sequence: CATKQGLNTEAFF.

The chain recombines TRBV5-1 with TRBJ2-3; 12 nucleotides line up with TRBD2. Germline loops: CDR1 SGHRS, CDR2 YFSETQ. The CDR3 sequence is 18 residues long. J lost 4 bases, V lost 2 bases, and 11 bases had no gene match. In nucleotides, the CDR3 is TGCGCCAGCAGCTTCGGTAGACTAGCGGGAGATCGAGCAGATACGCAGTATTTT. Translating it yields CASSFGRLAGDRADTQYF.

This clonotype was found a few times. V gene TRBV6-2 or TRBV6-3 combines with J gene TRBJ2-1, with 9 bases fitting TRBD1. The CDR3 has 15 residues. V was clipped by 5 bases and J by 5 bases; unmatched bases: 7. Germline-derived CDR1 and CDR2 are MNHEY and SVGEGT. CDR3 in DNA: TGTGCCAGCAGTAACCTTCGGACAGGGGACAATGAGCAGTTCTTC. This translates into CASSNLRTGDNEQFF.

This clonotype was detected only a few times. This sequence joins TRBV18 and TRBJ1-3; possibly TRBD1 for D (5 bases). V dropped 3 bases and J dropped 2 bases, with 11 bases sitting between them. The CDR3 contains 15 residues. Per germline, CDR1 KGHSH and CDR2 LQKENI. The DNA for the CDR3 is TGTGCCAGCTCACCCGACAGATCGACTGGAAACACCATATATTTT. It encodes CASSPDRSTGNTIYF.

The chain combines TRBV7-2 with TRBJ1-4; unclear D gene. The CDR3 runs 15 residues. V lost 0 bases to trimming and J lost 5 bases, with 10 bases between them. CDR1 is SGHTA, CDR2 FQGNSA, per germline. CDR3 in amino acids: CASSLAWGGNEKLFF. As DNA, the CDR3 is TGTGCCAGCAGCTTAGCTTGGGGAGGAAATGAAAAACTGTTTTTT.

The V call is TRBV27, the J call TRBJ1-5, with 8 bases that match TRBD1. Unmatched junction bases numbered 5, after V lost 4 bases and J lost 6 bases. Germline V lookup: CDR1 MNHEY, CDR2 SMNVEV (reference sequence). This CDR3 has 14 amino acids. The CDR3 loop is CASSWTGYGQPQHF. The DNA of the CDR3 is TGTGCCAGCAGTTGGACAGGGTATGGTCAGCCCCAGCATTTT.

For the CDR3, the DNA is TGTGCCAGCAGCTCGACAGGACCCTACAATGAGCAGTTCTTC. This gives the protein CASSSTGPYNEQFF. This chain uses TRBV7-9 with TRBJ2-1, with TRBD1 as a possible D gene (6 bases). Trimming took off 4 bases at V and 2 bases at J, with 9 bases between the two ends. Germline V gene data show CDR1 as SEHNR and CDR2 as FQNEAQ (reference sequence). The CDR3 consists of 14 residues.

This clonotype was observed a few times. The chain employs TRBV30 and TRBJ1-2; D remains ambiguous. Trimming stripped 0 bases from V and 12 bases from J, with 11 bases between. Germline lookup yields CDR1 GTSNPN and CDR2 SVGIG (reference sequence). The CDR3 extends over 11 amino acids. The CDR3 DNA sequence: TGTGCCTGGAGTGTGGGGATAAGAAACACCTTC. Translation gives CAWSVGIRNTF.

This clonotype showed up just a few times. The V gene is TRBV7-2, the J gene TRBJ1-5; D ambiguous. Germline lookup yields CDR1 SGHTA and CDR2 FQGNSA. Between the trimmed V and J ends, which lost 4 bases and 4 bases, there was a span of 8 bases. The length of the CDR3 is 13 residues. The CDR3, as DNA: TGTGCCAGCAGCTCAGACGTGAATCAGCCCCAGCATTTT. Translating gives CASSSDVNQPQHF.

This sequence joins TRBV19 and TRBJ2-7, with D unresolved. V lost 3 bases and J 2 bases, leaving 11 bases between the germline ends. Germline CDR1 is LNHDA and CDR2 is SQIVND (reference sequence). This CDR3 has 14 amino acids. Written as DNA, the CDR3 is TGTGCCAGTAGTATGGGCCAAGCTACCTACGAGCAGTACTTC. Residues: CASSMGQATYEQYF.

This clonotype occurred once. The chain uses TRBV5-1 and TRBJ2-5; D tentatively reads TRBD1 or TRBD2 (5 bases each). CDR3 length equals 13 residues. The germline gives CDR1 SGHRS, CDR2 YFSETQ. V lost 1 base to trimming and J lost 5 bases, with 9 bases between them. The CDR3 DNA is TGCGCCAGCAGCTTGCGGTGGGGGGAGACCCAGTACTTC. Its protein is CASSLRWGETQYF.

The V and J genes are TRBV12-3 or TRBV12-4 and TRBJ1-1; D is perhaps TRBD1 (6 bases). Trimming shortened V by 2 bases and J by 7 bases, and 20 bases separated the two germline ends. This CDR3 spans 16 amino acids. CDR3 sequence: CASSLSTWGDTSEAFF. The CDR3 bases are TGTGCCAGCAGTTTAAGCACTTGGGGGGACACCAGTGAAGCTTTCTTT.

This clonotype was picked up many times. This clone may be a read error of a much larger clone one base away. This chain joins TRBV5-1 and TRBJ2-5; D gene uncertain. The CDR3 is made up of 11 amino acids. CDR1 is SGHRS, CDR2 YFSETQ, per germline. V lost 3 bases and J 3 bases, leaving 3 bases between the germline ends. The DNA of the CDR3 is TGCGCCAGCAGCTGGGAAGAGACCCAGTACTTC. Translation gives CASSWEETQYF. Full variable domain (outside the CDR3, taken from reference TRBV5-1 and TRBJ2-5): KAGVTQTPRYLIKTRGQQVTLSCSPISGHRSVSWYQQTPGQGLQFLFEYFSETQRNKGNFPGRFSGRQFSNSRSEMNVSTLELGDSALYLCASSWEETQYFGPGTRLLVL.

V is TRBV4-1 and J is TRBJ2-5; D ambiguous. The J call could be wrong; TRBJ2-7 is a better fit for the DNA end. This CDR3 is built from 15 residues. Per the germline V gene, CDR1 is MGHRA and CDR2 is YSYEKL. The CDR3 spells CASSPNPAPINEQYF. The CDR3 DNA reads TGCGCCAGCAGCCCCAACCCCGCTCCCATTAACGAGCAGTACTTC.

The rearrangement joins TRBV27 to TRBJ2-5, with D perhaps matching TRBD1 (6 bases). The better agreement between TRBJ2-7 and the DNA end casts doubt on the J call. The CDR3 is 15 amino acids. Germline CDR1 MNHEY, CDR2 SMNVEV (reference sequence). DNA for the CDR3: TGTGCCAGCATTCTTTTTAACAGGGTACGGTCCGAGCAGTACTTC. This translates into CASILFNRVRSEQYF.

In this sample, this clonotype turned up many times. J is TRBJ2-5 and V is TRBV28, with D perhaps being TRBD1 or TRBD2 (5 bases each). V lost 2 bases and J lost 9, with 16 bases in between. There are 14 residues in the CDR3. Looked up from germline, CDR1 is MDHEN and CDR2 is SYDVKM. In nucleotides, the CDR3 is TGTGCCAGCAGTTTAGGGGGACCCGGTCGGGCCCAGTACTTC. This translates into CASSLGGPGRAQYF.

The chain uses TRBV5-4 and TRBJ2-1, with 15 nucleotides matching TRBD2. CDR3 size: 16 residues. V was clipped by 3 bases and J by 10 bases; unmatched bases: 8. The germline V gene encodes CDR1 SGHNT and CDR2 YYREEE (reference sequence). The CDR3 nucleotides read TGTGCCAGCAGCTGGGGGACTAGCGGGAGGAGAAAGGAGCAGTTCTTC. Translated: CASSWGTSGRRKEQFF.